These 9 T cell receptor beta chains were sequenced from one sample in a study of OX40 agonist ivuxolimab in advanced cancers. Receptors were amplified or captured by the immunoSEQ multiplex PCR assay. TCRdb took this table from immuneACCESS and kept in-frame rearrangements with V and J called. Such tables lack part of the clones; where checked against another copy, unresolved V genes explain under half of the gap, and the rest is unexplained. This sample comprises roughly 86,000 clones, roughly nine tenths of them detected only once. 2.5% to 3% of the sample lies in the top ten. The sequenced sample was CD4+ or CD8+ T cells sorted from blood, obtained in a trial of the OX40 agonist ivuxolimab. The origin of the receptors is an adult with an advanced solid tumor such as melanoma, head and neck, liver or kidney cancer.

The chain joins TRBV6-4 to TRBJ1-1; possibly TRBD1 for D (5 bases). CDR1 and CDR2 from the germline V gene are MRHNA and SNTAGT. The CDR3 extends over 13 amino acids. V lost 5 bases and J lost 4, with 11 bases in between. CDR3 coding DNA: TGTGCCAGCAGTCTACAGGCGGGCACTGAAGCTTTCTTT. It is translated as CASSLQAGTEAFF.

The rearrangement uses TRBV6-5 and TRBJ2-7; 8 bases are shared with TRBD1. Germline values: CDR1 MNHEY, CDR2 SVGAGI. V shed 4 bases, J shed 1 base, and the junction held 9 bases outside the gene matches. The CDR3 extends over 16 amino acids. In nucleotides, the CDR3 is TGTGCCAGCAGTTGGGGCCGGGACAGGACTTCCTACGAGCAGTACTTC. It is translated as CASSWGRDRTSYEQYF.

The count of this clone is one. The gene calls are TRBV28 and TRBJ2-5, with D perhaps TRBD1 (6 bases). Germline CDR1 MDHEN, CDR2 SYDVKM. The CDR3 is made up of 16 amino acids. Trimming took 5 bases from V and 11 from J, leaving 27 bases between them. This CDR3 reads CASSPPTGTYPREQYF. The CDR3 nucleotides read TGTGCCAGCAGTCCTCCGACGGGGACATACCCTCGAGAGCAGTACTTC.

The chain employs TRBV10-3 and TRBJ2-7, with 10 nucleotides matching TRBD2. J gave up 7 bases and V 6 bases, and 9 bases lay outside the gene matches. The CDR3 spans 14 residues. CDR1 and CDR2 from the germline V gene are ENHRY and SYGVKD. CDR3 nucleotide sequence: TGTGCCATCAGGGGAGCGGGAGGGCCGGGAGAGCAGTACTTC. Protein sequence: CAIRGAGGPGEQYF.

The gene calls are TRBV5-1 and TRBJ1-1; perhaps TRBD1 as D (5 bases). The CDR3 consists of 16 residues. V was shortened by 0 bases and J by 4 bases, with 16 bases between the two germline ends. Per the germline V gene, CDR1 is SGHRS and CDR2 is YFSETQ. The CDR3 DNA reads TGCGCCAGCAGCTTGGACCCACAGCAGGGTTTCACTGAAGCTTTCTTT. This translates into CASSLDPQQGFTEAFF.

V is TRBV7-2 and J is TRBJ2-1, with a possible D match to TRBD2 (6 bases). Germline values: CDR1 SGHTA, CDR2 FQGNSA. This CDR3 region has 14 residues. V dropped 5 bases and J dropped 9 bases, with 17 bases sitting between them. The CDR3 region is CASSPTGLLREQFF. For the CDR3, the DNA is TGTGCCAGCAGCCCCACGGGACTTCTACGTGAGCAGTTCTTC.

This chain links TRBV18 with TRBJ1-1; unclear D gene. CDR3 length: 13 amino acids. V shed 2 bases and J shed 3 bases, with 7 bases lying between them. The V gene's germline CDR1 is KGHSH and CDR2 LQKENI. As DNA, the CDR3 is TGTGCCAGCTCACCATACAAGGACACTGAAGCTTTCTTT. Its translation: CASSPYKDTEAFF.

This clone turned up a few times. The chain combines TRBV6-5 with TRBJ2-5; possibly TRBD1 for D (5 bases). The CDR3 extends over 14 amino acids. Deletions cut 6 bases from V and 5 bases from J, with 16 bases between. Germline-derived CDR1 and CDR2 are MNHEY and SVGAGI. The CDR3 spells CASRRLGARETQYF. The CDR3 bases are TGTGCCAGCAGACGATTAGGGGCGCGGGAGACCCAGTACTTC.

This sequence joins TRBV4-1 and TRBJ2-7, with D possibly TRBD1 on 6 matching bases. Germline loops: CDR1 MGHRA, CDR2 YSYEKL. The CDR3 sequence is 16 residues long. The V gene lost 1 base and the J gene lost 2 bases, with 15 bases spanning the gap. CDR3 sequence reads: CASSQVEARGAYEQYF. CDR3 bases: TGCGCCAGCAGCCAAGTAGAGGCCAGGGGAGCCTACGAGCAGTACTTC.